The subject of this entry is one T cell receptor (beta chain). The antigen is not known. The assay was immunoSEQ multiplex PCR, and TCRdb's table has in-frame clones only and misses some. The profile covers 95,000 to 120,000 clones, with 90% to 96% appearing a single time and 0.67% taken by the ten largest. Germline V gene data show CDR1 as GTSNPN and CDR2 as SVGIG (reference sequence). The germline V and J ends were trimmed by 5 bases and 0 bases, with 7 bases remaining between them. The CDR3 is made up of 12 amino acids. This sample stems from a study of cytomegalovirus exposure and HLA in healthy donors. Separation from the approximately 660-subject first cohort characterized the roughly 130-subject validation cohort, to which the donors belonged. General study points: Rare TCR sequences dominated, though some public TCRs recurred in many donors. The investigators catalogued 150 or so TCR beta chains as cytomegalovirus-associated. Cytomegalovirus status, reportedly, was diagnosed with high specificity and sensitivity by the classifier.

The rearrangement uses TRBV30 and TRBJ1-1; D might be TRBD1 (5 bases). The origin of this receptor is a woman between 18 and 29 years old in good health and CMV-seronegative. The specimen was PBMCs. DNA of the CDR3: TGTGCCTGGGGGGGGGTGAACACTGAAGCTTTCTTT. Translating it yields CAWGGVNTEAFF.